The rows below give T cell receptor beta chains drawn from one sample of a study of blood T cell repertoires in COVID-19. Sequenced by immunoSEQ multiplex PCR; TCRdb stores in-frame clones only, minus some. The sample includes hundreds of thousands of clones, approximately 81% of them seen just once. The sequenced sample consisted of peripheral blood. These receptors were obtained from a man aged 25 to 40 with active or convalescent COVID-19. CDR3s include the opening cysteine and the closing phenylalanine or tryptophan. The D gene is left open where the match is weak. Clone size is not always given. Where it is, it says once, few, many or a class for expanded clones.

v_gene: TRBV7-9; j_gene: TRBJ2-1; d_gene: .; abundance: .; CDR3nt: TGTGCCAGCAGCTTACTGGGACGGGGGTCCGATGAGCAGTTCTTC; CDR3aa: CASSLLGRGSDEQFF
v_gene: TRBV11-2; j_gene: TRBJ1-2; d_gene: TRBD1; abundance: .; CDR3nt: TGTGCCAGCAGCCCCCTCTGGACAGGGTTAGGGTATGGCTACACCTTC; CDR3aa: CASSPLWTGLGYGYTF
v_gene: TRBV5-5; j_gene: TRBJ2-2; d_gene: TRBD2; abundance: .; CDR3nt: TGTGCCAGCAGCTTGGCTAGCGGGGGGGCCGGGAACACCGGGGAGCTGTTTTTT; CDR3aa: CASSLASGGAGNTGELFF
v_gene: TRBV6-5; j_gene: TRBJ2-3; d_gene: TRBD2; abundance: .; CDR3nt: TGTGCCAGCAGTTTGACGGGAGGGCCCCCAGATACGCAGTATTTT; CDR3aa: CASSLTGGPPDTQYF
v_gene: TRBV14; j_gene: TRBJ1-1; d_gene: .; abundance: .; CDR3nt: TGTGCCAGCAGCCAAGATAGGTCCGCGGGTGTTGGCACTGAAGCTTTCTTT; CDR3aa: CASSQDRSAGVGTEAFF
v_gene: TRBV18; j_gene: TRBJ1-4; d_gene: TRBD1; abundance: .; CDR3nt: TGTGCCAGCTCACCTCCGGGACAGGCGAATGAAAAACTGTTTTTT; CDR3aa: CASSPPGQANEKLFF
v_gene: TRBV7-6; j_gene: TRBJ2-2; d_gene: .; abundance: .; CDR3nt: TGTGCCAGCAGCCCGTCCGCCGGGGAGCTGTTTTTT; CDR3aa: CASSPSAGELFF
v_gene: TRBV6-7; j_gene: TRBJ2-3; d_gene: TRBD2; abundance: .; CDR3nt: TGTGCCAGCAGTTACTCAGGACTAGCGGGTTCTTCTACAGATACGCAGTATTTT; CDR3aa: CASSYSGLAGSSTDTQYF
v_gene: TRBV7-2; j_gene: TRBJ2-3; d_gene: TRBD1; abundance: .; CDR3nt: TGTGCCAGCAGTCCACAGGGGCGACCGACCCTCCCAGATACGCAGTATTTT; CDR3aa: CASSPQGRPTLPDTQYF
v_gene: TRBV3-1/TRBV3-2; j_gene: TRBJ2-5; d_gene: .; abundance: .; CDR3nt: TGTGCCAGCAGCCCACCAGGCCGAGGGGAGACCCAGTACTTC; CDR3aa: CASSPPGRGETQYF
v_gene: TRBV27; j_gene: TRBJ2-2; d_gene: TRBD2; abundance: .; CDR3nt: TGTGCCAGCAGTTATCCCCGGGGGGCGAACACCGGGGAGCTGTTTTTT; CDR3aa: CASSYPRGANTGELFF
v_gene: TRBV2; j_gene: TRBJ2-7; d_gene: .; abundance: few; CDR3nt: TGTGCCAGCAGAGCTACCCCGAGCTCCTACGAGCAGTACTTC; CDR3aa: CASRATPSSYEQYF
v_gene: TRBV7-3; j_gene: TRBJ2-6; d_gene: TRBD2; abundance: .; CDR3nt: TGTGCCAGCAGCTTCTTAGCGGGAGGGCCCCCTGGGGCCAACGTCCTGACTTTC; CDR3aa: CASSFLAGGPPGANVLTF
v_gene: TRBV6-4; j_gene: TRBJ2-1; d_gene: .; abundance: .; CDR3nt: TGTGCCAGCAGTGACCTAGCGACTATCTCCTACAATGAGCAGTTCTTC; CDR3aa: CASSDLATISYNEQFF
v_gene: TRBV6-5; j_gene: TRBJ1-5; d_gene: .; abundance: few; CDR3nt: TGTGCCAGCAGGGTAGTGAATCAGCCCCAGCATTTT; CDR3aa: CASRVVNQPQHF
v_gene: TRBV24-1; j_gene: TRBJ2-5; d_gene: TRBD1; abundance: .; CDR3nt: TGTGCCACCAGTGATCCGGCGGACAGGGGGGAGACCCAGTACTTC; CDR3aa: CATSDPADRGETQYF
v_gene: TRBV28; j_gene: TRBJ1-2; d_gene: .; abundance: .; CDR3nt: TGTGCCAGCAGTTTTTCTAAAGACTATGGCTACACCTTC; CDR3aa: CASSFSKDYGYTF
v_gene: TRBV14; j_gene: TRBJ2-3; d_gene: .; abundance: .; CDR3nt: TGTGCCAGCAGCCAAGAGAACGGGGGTTGGGCAGATACGCAGTATTTT; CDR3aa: CASSQENGGWADTQYF